This TCR beta chain is from a study of blood T cell dynamics during melanoma immunotherapy. Study in general: Metastatic melanoma patients received first-line pembrolizumab or nivolumab plus ipilimumab. The study, taken as a whole, reports: The study could not tell melanoma-specific clones from general immune activation. PBMC repertoires of eventual disease-control patients split at W3 into clonality or diversity gains.

The protocol was immunoSEQ multiplex PCR, while the TCRdb copy is restricted to in-frame clones and leaves out a portion. The table includes about 13,000 clones, about 90% detected once. Time point: pre-treatment baseline. Patients with prior systemic cancer treatment, concomitant immunosuppressants, or other active malignancies were excluded. The germline gives CDR1 SEHNR, CDR2 FQNEAQ (reference sequence). CDR3 size: 12 residues. V lost 4 bases and J 2 bases, leaving 2 bases between the germline ends. About this clone: Its antigen is not known.

The clonotype originates from a human donor with melanoma. The sequencing here drew on blood, taken from a patient treated with checkpoint blockade. The V and J genes are TRBV7-9 and TRBJ2-2; D unresolved. The CDR3 coding sequence is TGTGCCAGCAGCTCTAACACCGGGGAGCTGTTTTTT. It encodes CASSSNTGELFF.